This entry concerns a single T cell receptor (beta chain). CDR1 is LNHDA, CDR2 SQIVND, per germline (reference sequence). Trimming left V 9 bases short and J 5 bases short, with 25 bases between. The CDR3 has 16 residues. The data were taken from a study of blood T cell repertoires in COVID-19. About the study: Sample material is recorded as cDNA or gDNA derived from T cells, B-cell-depleted T cells, or PBMCs.

Profiling relied on immunoSEQ multiplex PCR, and the TCRdb table lists in-frame clones only, not all of them. The table has some 200,000 clones, about 78% seen once. Sequenced sample: peripheral blood. This TCR was recovered from a woman in her 70s with acute or convalescent COVID-19. J is TRBJ1-2 and V is TRBV19; D might be TRBD1 (6 bases). The CDR3 nucleotides are TGTGCCAGCGCCCGCGGGGGGGCCTCGCCTACTTATGGCTACACCTTC. Residues: CASARGGASPTYGYTF.